These T cell receptor beta chains were read from a single sample in a study of T cells in Graves' hyperthyroidism and ophthalmopathy. From the multiplex PCR reads, TCRdb called clonotypes with MiXCR, one entry per CDR3 protein. The sample holds 500,000 to 750,000 distinct CDR3 sequences; 14% are singletons and the top ten take approximately 6.4%. Sequencing was done on a sample of blood. The receptors here all came from a woman between 18 and 30 years old with Graves' ophthalmopathy. Each CDR3 is given with its conserved first and last residue. The order of the fields is J gene, D gene, V gene, clone size, CDR3 DNA, CDR3 protein. The D gene is left open where the match is weak. Size tells how often a clone was seen (once, few, many) or the class of an expanded clone, and some rows leave it out.

J: TRBJ1-1
D: -
V: TRBV10-3
size: -
DNA: TGTGCCGTCCGGGGGGCGGGGAACACTGAAGCTTTCTTT
CDR3: CAVRGAGNTEAFF

J: TRBJ1-4
D: TRBD1
V: TRBV9
size: many
DNA: TGTGCCAGCAGCGTGCAGGGGGCAACTAATGAAAAACTGTTTTTT
CDR3: CASSVQGATNEKLFF

J: TRBJ1-3
D: TRBD1
V: TRBV7-3
size: -
DNA: TGTGCCAGCAGCCCAGGGACAGGGGTTGGAAACACCATATATTTT
CDR3: CASSPGTGVGNTIYF

J: TRBJ1-1
D: -
V: TRBV27
size: few
DNA: TGTGCCAGCAGTCCCCGACAAGACACTGAAGCTTTCTTT
CDR3: CASSPRQDTEAFF

J: TRBJ2-3
D: -
V: TRBV7-2
size: few
DNA: TGTGCCAGCAGCTTCTCGACAGAGGCCGGGACAGATACGCAGTATTTT
CDR3: CASSFSTEAGTDTQYF

J: TRBJ1-1
D: TRBD1
V: TRBV6-1
size: -
DNA: TGTGCCAGCAGCCGCACCGGGACAGAGCCGTCAGAAGCTTTCTTT
CDR3: CASSRTGTEPSEAFF

J: TRBJ2-1
D: -
V: TRBV12-3/TRBV12-4
size: many
DNA: TGTGCCAGCAGTTTGAAGGGAGTAAATGAGCAGTTCTTC
CDR3: CASSLKGVNEQFF

J: TRBJ1-4
D: -
V: TRBV4-3
size: many
DNA: TGCGCCAGCAGCCAGAGGGAAGGGGAAAAACTGTTTTTT
CDR3: CASSQREGEKLFF

J: TRBJ2-5
D: -
V: TRBV7-2
size: many
DNA: TGTGCCAGCAGCTTAAGACGGGAAGAGACCCAGTACTTC
CDR3: CASSLRREETQYF

J: TRBJ2-7
D: TRBD2
V: TRBV6-2/TRBV6-3
size: -
DNA: TGTGCCAGCAGGGCAGTGGGTCGGGAGGTCTCTCTGCAGTACTTC
CDR3: CASRAVGREVSLQYF

J: TRBJ2-7
D: TRBD2
V: TRBV28
size: -
DNA: TGTGCCAGCAGTCCTCTGGGACTAGCGGGAGGAACTGCCTACGAGCAGTACTTC
CDR3: CASSPLGLAGGTAYEQYF

J: TRBJ2-7
D: -
V: TRBV18
size: many
DNA: TGTGCCAGCTCACACCCCACCGAGGCTCCGGTTTACGAGCAGTACTTC
CDR3: CASSHPTEAPVYEQYF

J: TRBJ2-2
D: -
V: TRBV27
size: -
DNA: TGTGCCAGCAGTTTTGGGACAGGGGAGGTCCTAGCGGGATTCCGGGCCGGGGAGCTGTTTTTT
CDR3: CASSFGTGEVLAGFRAGELFF

J: TRBJ1-6
D: -
V: TRBV27
size: few
DNA: TGTGCCAGCAGTTTATTTGGGAAATCACCCCTCCACTTT
CDR3: CASSLFGKSPLHF